This TCR beta chain is drawn from a study of vaccination effects on CD4 cells after COVID-19. Study information: Pools of viral peptides were used by the ViraFEST assay to expand antigen-specific CD4+ T cells ahead of sequencing. Each participant received a vaccine that was either BNT162b2 or mRNA-1273, given as two doses.

Germline V gives CDR1 MGHDK, CDR2 SYGVNS. Deletions cut 5 bases from V and 0 bases from J, with 7 bases between. This CDR3 is 13 amino acids long. TCRdb keeps only in-frame clones here, not all; method: immunoSEQ multiplex PCR. The table shows fewer than 35,000 clones, with 70% occurring only once. In the case of this clone: The antigen remains undetermined.

When nine to ten days of culture had elapsed, CD4+ T cells were isolated. Negative nucleocapsid antibody tests before and after vaccination confirmed no previous SARS-CoV-2 infection. A half-medium replacement with IL-2 medium was carried out on days 3 and 7. The V gene is TRBV25-1, the J gene TRBJ1-1; D is unclear. This specimen consisted of CD4+ T cells from PBMCs cultured without peptide, obtained before COVID-19 vaccination. The receptor comes from a human donor who received a COVID-19 vaccine. CDR3 sequence reads: CASSFGLNTEAFF. CDR3 in DNA: TGTGCCAGCAGTTTTGGGTTGAACACTGAAGCTTTCTTT.